The rows below give T cell receptor beta chains drawn from one sample of a study of blood T cell repertoires in COVID-19. Only in-frame clones appear in the TCRdb table, and some are missing; sequencing was by immunoSEQ multiplex PCR. The sample lists roughly 340,000 clones, about 93% occurring once. The sample comprised peripheral blood. These TCRs come from a woman between 18 and 29 years old who had recovered from COVID-19. The CDR3 runs from the conserved cysteine through the conserved F or W. A D gene is named only where the DNA matches it firmly. Only part of the rows carry a size: once, few, many, or a class if the clone is expanded.

TGCGCCAGCAGCTTATTAGGACAGGGTAACCATGGCTACACCTTC,CASSLLGQGNHGYTF,TRBJ1-2,TRBV5-1,NA,TRBD1
TGTGCCAGCAGCCCTCTAGCGGGATTCTCCCCGGTCGGTACAGATACGCAGTATTTT,CASSPLAGFSPVGTDTQYF,TRBJ2-3,TRBV27,NA,TRBD2
TGTGCCAGCAGCTTCCTAGATTGGTCCTACAATGAGCAGTTCTTC,CASSFLDWSYNEQFF,TRBJ2-1,TRBV7-2,NA,NA
TGTGCCAGCACCATAACAGGGACCGGGGAGCTGTTTTTT,CASTITGTGELFF,TRBJ2-2,TRBV12-3/TRBV12-4,few,NA
TGCGCCAGCAGTGCCGACTCCCTCTCCTACAATGAGCAGTTCTTC,CASSADSLSYNEQFF,TRBJ2-1,TRBV10-1,NA,NA
TGTGCCAGCAGTCCAGGGGACTACTTCAAAGAGACCCAGTACTTC,CASSPGDYFKETQYF,TRBJ2-5,TRBV27,NA,NA
TGCAGTGCTAGACGCGATGGCTACACCTTC,CSARRDGYTF,TRBJ1-2,TRBV20-1,NA,NA
TGTGCCAGCAGTTATGGGGCCAGTAGGGGCACAGATACGCAGTATTTT,CASSYGASRGTDTQYF,TRBJ2-3,TRBV6-2/TRBV6-3,few,NA
TGCGCCAGCACCCGCGGGTTGGGGGAGACCCAGTACTTC,CASTRGLGETQYF,TRBJ2-5,TRBV5-1,NA,NA
TGCAGCGTAGCGACAGAGGAAGCTTTCTTT,CSVATEEAFF,TRBJ1-1,TRBV29-1,once,NA
TGTGCCAGCAGGAAGAGGGAGGGAGAGACCCAGTACTTC,CASRKREGETQYF,TRBJ2-5,TRBV6-5,NA,TRBD2
TGTGCCAGCAGTGAATTAACGGACAGGGACGGAAACACCATATATTTT,CASSELTDRDGNTIYF,TRBJ1-3,TRBV25-1,NA,TRBD1
TGTGCCAGCAGCGAAAAAAGGGGGGTGAGGTGGTGGGACAGGGGTTGCGATACGCAGTATTTT,CASSEKRGVRWWDRGCDTQYF,TRBJ2-3,TRBV21-1,NA,NA
TGTGCCAGTAGTCAGGGACAGGGAATTTCGGGTGAGCAGTTCTTC,CASSQGQGISGEQFF,TRBJ2-1,TRBV19,NA,TRBD1
TGCAGCGCTAAAACTGACAGGAACACCGGGGAGCTGTTTTTT,CSAKTDRNTGELFF,TRBJ2-2,TRBV29-1,NA,NA
TGTGCCAGCAGCTTGGGGCAAGCGAGCTATGGCTACACCTTC,CASSLGQASYGYTF,TRBJ1-2,TRBV5-8,few,NA
TGTGCCAGCAGCGCGCGGGACAGTTACAATGAGCAGTTCTTC,CASSARDSYNEQFF,TRBJ2-1,TRBV5-5,NA,NA
TGCGCCAGCAGCCAAGAAGGGACTAGCGGGAGGGCAGCTGAGCAGTTCTTC,CASSQEGTSGRAAEQFF,TRBJ2-1,TRBV4-3,NA,TRBD2
TGTGCCAGCAGTACCACGGGACTTAACACAGATACGCAGTATTTT,CASSTTGLNTDTQYF,TRBJ2-3,TRBV6-4,NA,NA
TGTGCCAGCAGCTTGGGGACTAGCGGGGTGACCTACAATGAGCAGTTCTTC,CASSLGTSGVTYNEQFF,TRBJ2-1,TRBV5-4,NA,TRBD2
TGTGCCAGCAGCCCGCGGCTAGCGGGAGGGAATGAGCAGTTCTTC,CASSPRLAGGNEQFF,TRBJ2-1,TRBV28,NA,TRBD2
TGCGCCAGCAGCTTGGGACTAGCGGGAGGGCGGGGACAGACCCAGTACTTC,CASSLGLAGGRGQTQYF,TRBJ2-5,TRBV5-1,NA,TRBD2
TGTGCCAGCAGTTCTCTTGGACTAGCGGATACCTTCGCTTCCTACAATGAGCAGTTCTTC,CASSSLGLADTFASYNEQFF,TRBJ2-1,TRBV6-2/TRBV6-3,once,TRBD2
TGTGCCAGCAGTTTAAGTTCGGGTAATGAGCAGTTCTTC,CASSLSSGNEQFF,TRBJ2-1,TRBV12-3/TRBV12-4,NA,NA
TGTGCCAGCAGCCAACTCCCGGGACACCGATACACCTTC,CASSQLPGHRYTF,TRBJ1-2,TRBV3-1/TRBV3-2,NA,NA
TGTGCCAGCAGTTTCCTCGGCCTCCCTAGGGAGCAGTTCTTC,CASSFLGLPREQFF,TRBJ2-1,TRBV28,NA,NA
TGTGCCAGCAGCGCCGGACAGGGGGGCAACTATGGCTACACCTTC,CASSAGQGGNYGYTF,TRBJ1-2,TRBV5-4,NA,TRBD1
TGTGCCAGCAGTGGGGACAGGGGTTACTATGGCTACACCTTC,CASSGDRGYYGYTF,TRBJ1-2,TRBV25-1,NA,TRBD1
TGTGCCAGCAGTTTAGGGGGACAGGGGAATGAAAAACTGTTTTTT,CASSLGGQGNEKLFF,TRBJ1-4,TRBV28,NA,TRBD1
TGTGCCAGCAGCCCCCGGGGGGGGCCCGACGGCACAGATACGCAGTATTTT,CASSPRGGPDGTDTQYF,TRBJ2-3,TRBV11-2,NA,TRBD2
TGTGCCAGCAGTTTCAGGGGTATAGGGACCTATGGCTACACCTTC,CASSFRGIGTYGYTF,TRBJ1-2,TRBV27,NA,NA
TGCAGTGCTAGTCCCGAGACTAGCTCTAGCACAGATACGCAGTATTTT,CSASPETSSSTDTQYF,TRBJ2-3,TRBV20-1,NA,TRBD2
TGTGCCACCAGTGATCGTCGCTATAGCAATCAGCCCCAGCATTTT,CATSDRRYSNQPQHF,TRBJ1-5,TRBV24-1,NA,NA
TGTGCCAGCAGAGGGACAGGGACCTATGGCTACACCTTC,CASRGTGTYGYTF,TRBJ1-2,TRBV27,NA,TRBD1
TGTGCCAGCAGCGTACAAGGGGCGGGGGACACCATATATTTT,CASSVQGAGDTIYF,TRBJ1-3,TRBV9,NA,NA
TGTGCCAGCGCACTTACCCGGGACTTTTATCAGCCCCAGCATTTT,CASALTRDFYQPQHF,TRBJ1-5,TRBV27,NA,NA
TGTGCCACCAGCAGACTAGCGGGAGGCTACTACAATGAGCAGTTCTTC,CATSRLAGGYYNEQFF,TRBJ2-1,TRBV15,NA,TRBD2
TGCGCCAGCAGCCAAGTACGACAGACCAATAATTCACCCCTCCACTTT,CASSQVRQTNNSPLHF,TRBJ1-6,TRBV4-1,few,NA
TGCAGCGTTGGCCGTGACAGGGCCCACGGTGAGACCCAGTACTTC,CSVGRDRAHGETQYF,TRBJ2-5,TRBV29-1,NA,TRBD1
TGCAGTGCTAGTTCGGGGAGGAACTATGGCTACACCTTC,CSASSGRNYGYTF,TRBJ1-2,TRBV20-1,NA,NA
TGTGCCAGCAGACTTGACAGGGGTGGGAGCACAGATACGCAGTATTTT,CASRLDRGGSTDTQYF,TRBJ2-3,TRBV27,NA,TRBD1
TGTGCCAGCAGCCGCCGGACTAGCGGGAGGCAGGAGACCCAGTACTTC,CASSRRTSGRQETQYF,TRBJ2-5,TRBV11-3,NA,TRBD2
TGTGCCAGCAGCAGAGACAGGGTGAACACTGAAGCTTTCTTT,CASSRDRVNTEAFF,TRBJ1-1,TRBV3-1/TRBV3-2,NA,TRBD1
TGTGCCAGCAGCTCCGGGACAGGGGGCGGTCAGCCCCAGCATTTT,CASSSGTGGGQPQHF,TRBJ1-5,TRBV7-8,NA,TRBD1
TGTGCCAGTAGTATGGTTTTAGGCACAGATACGCAGTATTTT,CASSMVLGTDTQYF,TRBJ2-3,TRBV19,NA,NA
TGCGCCAGCAGCCAAGGTATCAGGGTCGACACTGAAGCTTTCTTT,CASSQGIRVDTEAFF,TRBJ1-1,TRBV4-3,NA,NA
TGTGCCACCCAATCTCAGGGATCAGATACGCAGTATTTT,CATQSQGSDTQYF,TRBJ2-3,TRBV6-4,NA,NA
TGCGCCAGCAGCTTGGTTCCGGGAGGGCAGCCCCAGCATTTT,CASSLVPGGQPQHF,TRBJ1-5,TRBV5-1,once,NA